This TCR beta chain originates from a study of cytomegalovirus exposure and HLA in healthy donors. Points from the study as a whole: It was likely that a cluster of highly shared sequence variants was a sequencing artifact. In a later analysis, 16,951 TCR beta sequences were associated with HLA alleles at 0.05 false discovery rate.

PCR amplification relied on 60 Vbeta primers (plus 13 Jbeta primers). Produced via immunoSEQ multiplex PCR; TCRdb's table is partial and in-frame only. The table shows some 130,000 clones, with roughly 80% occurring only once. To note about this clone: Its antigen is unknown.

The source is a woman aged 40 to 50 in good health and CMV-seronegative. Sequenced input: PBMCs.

The CDR3 nucleotides are TGTGCCAGCACAACCAGCTCCTACAATGAGCAGTTCTTC. It encodes CASTTSSYNEQFF. The rearrangement joins TRBV25-1 to TRBJ2-1, with D unclear. The CDR3 consists of 13 residues. Germline V lookup: CDR1 MGHDK, CDR2 SYGVNS. V lost 7 bases to trimming and J lost 0 bases, with 7 bases between them.